This is a list of T cell receptor beta chains from one sample in a study of early T cells in non-severe SARS-CoV-2 infection. One entry per CDR3 protein, called by TCRdb with MiXCR from the 5' RACE reads. The table includes roughly 29,000 distinct CDR3 sequences, roughly 4.5% detected once. Sequenced input: whole blood. The receptors stem from an adult who was a healthcare worker with PCR-confirmed SARS-CoV-2 infection or an uninfected control (not recorded which). The CDR3 runs from the conserved cysteine through the conserved F or W. The D gene is left open where the match is weak. Expanded clones are given a class, and other clones once, few, many or no size at all.

D	J	V	size	CDR3	DNA
NA	TRBJ2-7	TRBV3-1	NA	CASSQAAREQYF	TGTGCCAGCAGCCAAGCGGCGCGGGAGCAGTACTTC
NA	TRBJ1-4	TRBV18	many	CASSPGPTTNEKLFF	TGTGCCAGCTCACCCGGGCCAACAACTAATGAAAAACTGTTTTTT
TRBD2	TRBJ2-1	TRBV12-3/TRBV12-4	many	CASRGLAGYNEQFF	TGTGCCAGCAGAGGACTAGCGGGTTACAATGAGCAGTTCTTC
NA	TRBJ2-7	TRBV18	NA	CASSPYSGYEQYF	TGTGCCAGCTCGCCCTATAGCGGCTACGAGCAGTACTTC
NA	TRBJ1-4	TRBV10-3	many	CAISHPGNEKLFF	TGTGCCATCAGCCACCCAGGGAATGAAAAACTGTTTTTT
NA	TRBJ1-4	TRBV7-9	many	CASSRRGYAGSWIF	TGTGCCAGCAGCCGACGCGGGTACGCCGGGAGCTGGATTTTT
TRBD2	TRBJ2-1	TRBV7-6	many	CASSSLAGGVSWANEQFF	TGTGCCAGCAGCTCACTAGCGGGAGGGGTTTCTTGGGCCAATGAGCAGTTCTTC
NA	TRBJ2-2	TRBV11-2	many	CASSLARAGELFF	TGTGCCAGCAGCTTAGCGCGCGCCGGGGAGCTGTTTTTT
NA	TRBJ2-1	TRBV20-1	NA	CSAIYLGNEQFF	TGCAGTGCTATTTACCTGGGCAATGAGCAGTTCTTC
TRBD1	TRBJ2-3	TRBV11-2	many	CASSSDRVFTDTQYF	TGTGCCAGCAGTTCGGACAGGGTCTTCACAGATACGCAGTATTTT
NA	TRBJ2-3	TRBV7-2	many	CASSLVGPSGTDTQYF	TGTGCCAGCAGCTTAGTCGGGCCTAGCGGCACAGATACGCAGTATTTT
NA	TRBJ1-6	TRBV7-3	many	CASSLRGADSPLHF	TGTGCCAGCAGCTTAAGGGGGGCGGACTCACCCCTCCACTTT
TRBD1	TRBJ1-5	TRBV9	many	CASSKGTGEQPQHF	TGTGCCAGCAGCAAAGGGACAGGAGAGCAGCCCCAGCATTTT
NA	TRBJ2-6	TRBV6-2/TRBV6-3	many	CASSRSVSGANVLTF	TGTGCCAGCAGTAGATCAGTCTCTGGGGCCAACGTCCTGACTTTC
NA	TRBJ1-6	TRBV27	many	CASSSPLLYGSPLHF	TGTGCCAGCAGTTCCCCCTTACTTTATGGATCACCCCTCCACTTT
NA	TRBJ1-3	TRBV12-3/TRBV12-4	many	CASGTGKNSGNTIYF	TGTGCCAGCGGAACAGGGAAAAACTCTGGAAACACCATATATTTT
NA	TRBJ2-5	TRBV5-4	few	CASSIGTEYQETQYF	TGTGCCAGCAGCATCGGGACTGAATACCAAGAGACCCAGTACTTC
NA	TRBJ2-6	TRBV24-1	many	CATSVGGSSPSGANVLTF	TGTGCCACCAGTGTTGGGGGATCGTCCCCCTCTGGGGCCAACGTCCTGACTTTC
NA	TRBJ1-1	TRBV27	many	CASSLAGQNTEAFF	TGTGCCAGCAGTTTAGCCGGGCAGAACACTGAAGCTTTCTTT
TRBD1	TRBJ2-7	TRBV2	NA	CASSGGQGSEQYF	TGTGCCAGCAGTGGAGGACAGGGTTCCGAGCAGTACTTC
TRBD2	TRBJ2-7	TRBV7-2	many	CASSPLLAGVLSYEQYF	TGTGCCAGCAGTCCACTACTAGCGGGAGTCCTCTCCTACGAGCAGTACTTC
TRBD2	TRBJ2-4	TRBV24-1	many	CATRTSGSGKNIQYF	TGTGCCACCAGGACTAGCGGGAGTGGCAAAAACATTCAGTACTTC
TRBD2	TRBJ2-3	TRBV5-1	NA	CASSSGTSLTDTQYF	TGCGCCAGCAGCTCCGGGACTAGTCTTACAGATACGCAGTATTTT
NA	TRBJ2-2	TRBV6-5	NA	CASSYRLTNTGELFF	TGTGCCAGCAGTTACCGCTTGACTAACACCGGGGAGCTGTTTTTT
TRBD2	TRBJ2-1	TRBV3-1	many	CASSLTSGSYDEQFF	TGTGCCAGCAGCCTGACTAGCGGGAGTTACGATGAGCAGTTCTTC
TRBD2	TRBJ2-1	TRBV18	many	CASSPPGLAGLNEQFF	TGTGCCAGCTCACCACCGGGACTAGCGGGACTCAATGAGCAGTTCTTC